The next 14 T cell receptor beta chains were all read from a single sample in a study of CXCR3-negative and CXCR3-positive naive CD8 T cells. Study-wide results and caveats: Hydrophobicity of TRB CDR3s was greater in CXCR3-positive naive cells than in CXCR3-negative naive cells.

The authors made the TRB cDNA libraries by 5' RACE using UMI labels. TCRdb reprocessed the 5' RACE reads, keeping one entry per CDR3 protein, no DNA. The sample table sets out some 99,000 distinct CDR3 sequences. These TCRs are of unknown antigen specificity. Sequencing was done on a sample of naive CXCR3+ CD8+ T cells from blood. Subset defined: CD45RO-CCR7+CD27+CD95- naive CD8+ T cells expressing CXCR3 (TNR3+). Every receptor here comes from a human donor in good health. Some clones in this sample may be carry-over from other donors' samples.

This rearrangement joins TRBV6-5 to TRBJ2-7; the D gene TCRdb calls, TRBD1, cannot be checked with no DNA. Germline V gene lookup returns CDR1 MNHEY and CDR2 SVGAGI. The CDR3 sequence is 17 residues long. The CDR3 here is CASSYSGPRAPDYEQYF.

The chain links TRBV14 to TRBJ2-1. Germline V gene sequence: CDR1 SGHDN, CDR2 FVKESK. CDR3 length equals 12 residues. The CDR3 reads CASSLVYNEQFF. The full variable domain, in which reference TRBV14 and TRBJ2-1 provide the parts outside the CDR3, is EAGVTQFPSHSVIEKGQTVTLRCDPISGHDNLYWYRRVMGKEIKFLLHFVKESKQDESGMPNNRFLAERTGGTYSTLKVQPAELEDSGVYFCASSLVYNEQFFGPGTRLTVL.

The rearrangement uses TRBV4-2 and TRBJ2-7; the TCRdb call, TRBD1, lacks DNA for checking. CDR1 is LGHNA, CDR2 YNFKEQ, per germline. This CDR3 comprises 15 residues. The CDR3 sequence: CASSQASSGTTAQYF.

The chain recombines TRBV25-1 with TRBJ2-7; there is no DNA to check the TCRdb D call of TRBD1. CDR1 and CDR2 (germline): MGHDK, SYGVNS. The CDR3 length is 13 residues. This CDR3 is CASSRGNSYEQYF.

V gene TRBV4-3 combines with J gene TRBJ2-3; the TRBD2 assignment by TCRdb is unverifiable without DNA. In germline, CDR1 is LGHNA, CDR2 YSLEER. The CDR3 is made up of 17 amino acids. The CDR3 reads CASSQDPLAASTDTQYF.

The CDR3 spells CASRVSVSTNLWETQYF. The chain links TRBV7-9 to TRBJ2-5; TCRdb reports TRBD1, a call that lacks DNA to check it against. Germline CDR1 and CDR2: SEHNR and FQNEAQ (reference sequence). The CDR3 loop spans 17 amino acids.

The chain joins TRBV7-9 to TRBJ2-7; TCRdb lists TRBD1, though no DNA is available to test this call. The length of the CDR3 is 18 residues. Looked up from germline, CDR1 is SEHNR and CDR2 is FQNEAQ (reference sequence). The CDR3 reads CASSSTVISGTGAYEQYF. Using reference TRBV7-9 and TRBJ2-7 for the parts outside the CDR3, the full variable domain is DTGVSQNPRHKITKRGQNVTFRCDPISEHNRLYWYRQTLGQGPEFLTYFQNEAQLEKSRLLSDRFSAERPKGSFSTLEIQRTEQGDSAMYLCASSSTVISGTGAYEQYFGPGTRLTVT.

The chain is built from TRBV7-6 and TRBJ2-1; as DNA is missing, the TRBD2 call by TCRdb cannot be tested. Germline V gives CDR1 SGHVS, CDR2 FNYEAQ. The CDR3 runs to 12 residues. CDR3 amino acids: CASSPPSGEQFF.

The gene calls are TRBV29-1 and TRBJ1-5; without DNA, the TCRdb call of TRBD1 cannot be checked. The germline V gene encodes CDR1 SQVTM and CDR2 ANQGSEA. This CDR3 spans 14 amino acids. CDR3 in amino acids: CSVGTGNSNQPQHF. The full variable domain, completed using reference TRBV29-1 and TRBJ1-5, is SAVISQKPSRDICQRGTSLTIQCQVDSQVTMMFWYRQQPGQSLTLIATANQGSEATYESGFVIDKFPISRPNLTFSTLTVSNMSPEDSSIYLCSVGTGNSNQPQHFGDGTRLSIL.

J is TRBJ2-1 and V is TRBV7-9. Germline V lookup: CDR1 SEHNR, CDR2 FQNEAQ (reference sequence). CDR3 length: 16 residues. CDR3 amino acids: CASSLLDAYSYNEQFF.

This sequence joins TRBV7-6 and TRBJ2-1; there is no DNA to check the TCRdb D call of TRBD2. The CDR3 is made up of 17 amino acids. Germline V lookup: CDR1 SGHVS, CDR2 FNYEAQ. The CDR3 is CASSLVARREGYNEQFF.

The chain couples TRBV27 to TRBJ2-7. CDR3 length equals 13 residues. From germline, CDR1 is MNHEY and CDR2 SMNVEV (reference sequence). CDR3 amino acids: CASSFTQDREQYF.

The rearrangement joins TRBV9 to TRBJ2-7. Germline V gene lookup returns CDR1 SGDLS and CDR2 YYNGEE. The CDR3 has 13 residues. CDR3 residues: CASSVGASYEQYF.

This chain uses TRBV10-3 with TRBJ2-2; TCRdb returns TRBD1, unconfirmable since there is no DNA. Germline V gives CDR1 ENHRY, CDR2 SYGVKD. CDR3 length: 17 amino acids. The CDR3 sequence is CAISGAGQGADTGELFF.